This T cell receptor beta chain was sequenced for a study of blood T cell repertoires in COVID-19. Study-level background: Acute and convalescent COVID-19 specimens originated in the United States, Italy and Spain. T cells, B-cell-depleted T cells, or PBMCs supplied cDNA or gDNA.

With 5 bases removed from V and 1 base from J, the gap between germline ends came to 15 bases. CDR3 length: 16 amino acids. Germline CDR1 reads MNHEY; CDR2 reads SMNVEV (reference sequence). Using immunoSEQ multiplex PCR, the repertoire was profiled, and TCRdb retains in-frame clones only, with some absent. The sample holds 200,000 to 250,000 clones; 86% are singletons and the top ten take roughly 10%. Sequenced sample: peripheral blood. The sequence was collected from a woman between 45 and 65 years old with COVID-19, enrolled during active disease. The chain links TRBV27 to TRBJ1-5; D is perhaps TRBD1 (6 bases). CDR3 loop: CASSPRGGRSNQPQHF. The CDR3 DNA follows: TGTGCCAGCAGTCCGCGAGGGGGAAGGAGCAATCAGCCCCAGCATTTT.